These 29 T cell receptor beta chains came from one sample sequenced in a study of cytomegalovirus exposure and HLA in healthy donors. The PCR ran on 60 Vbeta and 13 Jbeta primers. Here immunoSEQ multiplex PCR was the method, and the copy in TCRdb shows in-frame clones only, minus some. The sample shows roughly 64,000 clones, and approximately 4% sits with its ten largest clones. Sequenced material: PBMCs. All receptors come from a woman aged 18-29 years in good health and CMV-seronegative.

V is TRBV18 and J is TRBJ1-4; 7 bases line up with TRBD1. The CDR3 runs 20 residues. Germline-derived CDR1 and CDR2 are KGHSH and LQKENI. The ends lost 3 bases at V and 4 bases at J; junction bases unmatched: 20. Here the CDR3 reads CASSPYLKLTRDSHNEKLFF. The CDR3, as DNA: TGTGCCAGCTCACCGTATCTGAAATTAACACGGGACAGCCATAATGAAAAACTGTTTTTT.

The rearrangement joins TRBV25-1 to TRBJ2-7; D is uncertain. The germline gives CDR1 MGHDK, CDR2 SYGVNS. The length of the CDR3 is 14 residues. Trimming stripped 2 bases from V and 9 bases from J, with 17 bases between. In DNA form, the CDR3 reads TGTGCCAGCAGTGAAGAGGTAACTTTCGAAGGGCAGTACTTC. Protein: CASSEEVTFEGQYF.

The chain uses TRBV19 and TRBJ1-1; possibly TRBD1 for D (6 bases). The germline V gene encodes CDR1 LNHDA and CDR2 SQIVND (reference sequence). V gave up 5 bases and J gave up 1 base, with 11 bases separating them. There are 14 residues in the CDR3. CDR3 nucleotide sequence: TGTGCCAGTAGTGGACTCAGGGGGAACACTGAAGCTTTCTTT. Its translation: CASSGLRGNTEAFF.

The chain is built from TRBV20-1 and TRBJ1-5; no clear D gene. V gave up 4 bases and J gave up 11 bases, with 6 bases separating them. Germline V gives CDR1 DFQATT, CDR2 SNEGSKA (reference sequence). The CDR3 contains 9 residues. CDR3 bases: TGCAGTGCTAAAACTGCCCAGCATTTT. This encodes CSAKTAQHF.

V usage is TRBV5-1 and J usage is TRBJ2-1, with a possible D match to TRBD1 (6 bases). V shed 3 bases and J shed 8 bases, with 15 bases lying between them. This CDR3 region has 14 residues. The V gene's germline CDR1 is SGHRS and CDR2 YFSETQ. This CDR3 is CASSSRDIGDEQFF. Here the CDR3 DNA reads TGCGCCAGCAGCTCACGGGACATTGGTGATGAGCAGTTCTTC.

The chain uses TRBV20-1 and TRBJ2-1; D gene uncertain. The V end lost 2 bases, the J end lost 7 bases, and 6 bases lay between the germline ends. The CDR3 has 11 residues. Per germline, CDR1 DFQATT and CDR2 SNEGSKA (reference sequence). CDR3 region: CSARSLNEQFF. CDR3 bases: TGCAGTGCTAGATCCCTGAATGAGCAGTTCTTC.

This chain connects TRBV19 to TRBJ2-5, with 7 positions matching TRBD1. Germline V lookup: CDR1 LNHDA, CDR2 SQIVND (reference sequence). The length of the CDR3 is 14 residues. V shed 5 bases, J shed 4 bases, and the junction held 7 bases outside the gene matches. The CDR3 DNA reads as TGTGCCAGTAGTCTCCGACAGGGTTCAGAGACCCAGTACTTC. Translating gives CASSLRQGSETQYF. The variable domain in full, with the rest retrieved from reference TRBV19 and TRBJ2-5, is DGGITQSPKYLFRKEGQNVTLSCEQNLNHDAMYWYRQDPGQGLRLIYYSQIVNDFQKGDIAEGYSVSREKKESFPLTVTSAQKNPTAFYLCASSLRQGSETQYFGPGTRLLVL.

The CDR3 loop reads CSESDGYTF. The CDR3 region has the DNA TGCAGCGAATCGGATGGCTACACCTTC. The chain combines TRBV29-1 with TRBJ1-2; D remains ambiguous. CDR1 SQVTM and CDR2 ANQGSEA come from the germline V gene. V shed 7 bases and J shed 6 bases, with 6 bases lying between them. This CDR3 has 9 amino acids. The full variable domain, its missing parts supplied by reference TRBV29-1 and TRBJ1-2, is SAVISQKPSRDICQRGTSLTIQCQVDSQVTMMFWYRQQPGQSLTLIATANQGSEATYESGFVIDKFPISRPNLTFSTLTVSNMSPEDSSIYLCSESDGYTFGSGTRLTVV.

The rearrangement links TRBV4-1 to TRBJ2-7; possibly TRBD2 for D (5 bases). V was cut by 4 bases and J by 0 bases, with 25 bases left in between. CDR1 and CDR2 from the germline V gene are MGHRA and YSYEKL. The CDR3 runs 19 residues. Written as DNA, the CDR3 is TGCGCCAGCAGCCTCTGGCCGCAAGGGAGTGCTAAGAGCTCCTACGAGCAGTACTTC. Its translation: CASSLWPQGSAKSSYEQYF.

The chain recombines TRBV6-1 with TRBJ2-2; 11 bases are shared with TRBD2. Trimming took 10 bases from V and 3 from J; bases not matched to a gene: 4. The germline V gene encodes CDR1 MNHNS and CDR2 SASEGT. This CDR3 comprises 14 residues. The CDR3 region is CATVAGGDTGELFF. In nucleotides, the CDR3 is TGTGCCACCGTAGCGGGAGGGGACACCGGGGAGCTGTTTTTT.

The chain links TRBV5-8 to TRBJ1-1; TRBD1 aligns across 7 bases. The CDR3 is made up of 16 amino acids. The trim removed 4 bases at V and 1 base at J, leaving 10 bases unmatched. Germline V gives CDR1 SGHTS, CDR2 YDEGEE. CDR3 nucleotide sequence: TGTGCCAGCAGCCGACCCGTCGGGACAGCGAACACTGAAGCTTTCTTT. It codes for CASSRPVGTANTEAFF. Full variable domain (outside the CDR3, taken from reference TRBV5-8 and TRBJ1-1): EAGVTQSPTHLIKTRGQQATLRCSPISGHTSVYWYQQALGLGLQFLLWYDEGEERNRGNFPPRFSGRQFPNYSSELNVNALELEDSALYLCASSRPVGTANTEAFFGQGTRLTVV.

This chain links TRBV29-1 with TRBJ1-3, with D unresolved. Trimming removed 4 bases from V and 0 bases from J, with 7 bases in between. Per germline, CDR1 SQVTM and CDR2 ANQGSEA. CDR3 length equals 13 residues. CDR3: CSVVRYSGNTIYF. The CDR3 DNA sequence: TGCAGCGTTGTTCGGTACTCTGGAAACACCATATATTTT.

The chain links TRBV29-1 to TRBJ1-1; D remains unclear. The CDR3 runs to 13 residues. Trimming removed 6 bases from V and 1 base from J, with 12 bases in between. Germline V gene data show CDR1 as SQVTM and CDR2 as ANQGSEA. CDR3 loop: CSVDRRGNTEAFF. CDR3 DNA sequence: TGCAGCGTCGACCGTCGAGGGAACACTGAAGCTTTCTTT.

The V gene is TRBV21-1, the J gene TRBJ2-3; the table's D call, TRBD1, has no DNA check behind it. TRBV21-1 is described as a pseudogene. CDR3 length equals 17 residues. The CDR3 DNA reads TGTGCCAGCAGCACAAGAACACAGGGGTCTTACACAGATACGCAGTATTTT. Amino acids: CASSTRTQGSYTDTQYF.

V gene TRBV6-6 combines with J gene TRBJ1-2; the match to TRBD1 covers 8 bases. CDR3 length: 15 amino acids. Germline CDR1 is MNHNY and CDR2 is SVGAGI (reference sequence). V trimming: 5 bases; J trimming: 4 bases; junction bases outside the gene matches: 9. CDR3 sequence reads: CASSMGTGDTYGYTF. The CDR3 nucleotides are TGTGCCAGCAGTATGGGGACAGGAGATACCTATGGCTACACCTTC.

The CDR3 reads CASTRQGLDTEAFF. CDR3 nucleotide sequence: TGCGCCAGCACGCGACAGGGATTAGACACTGAAGCTTTCTTT. The V and J genes are TRBV10-2 and TRBJ1-1; 7 bases match TRBD1. This CDR3 has 14 residues. J gave up 3 bases and V 7 bases, and 8 bases lay outside the gene matches. Germline-derived CDR1 and CDR2 are WSHSY and SAAADI.

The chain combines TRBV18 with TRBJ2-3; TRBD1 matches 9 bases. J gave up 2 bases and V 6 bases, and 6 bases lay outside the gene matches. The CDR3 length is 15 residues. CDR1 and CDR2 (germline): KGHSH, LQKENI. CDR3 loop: CASSLRQGVTDTQYF. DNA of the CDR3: TGTGCCAGCTCGCTGAGACAGGGGGTCACAGATACGCAGTATTTT.

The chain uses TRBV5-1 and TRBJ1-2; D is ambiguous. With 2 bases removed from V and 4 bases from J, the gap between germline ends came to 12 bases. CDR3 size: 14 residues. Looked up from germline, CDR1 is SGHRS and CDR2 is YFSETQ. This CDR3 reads CASSFDGVGYGYTF. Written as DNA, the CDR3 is TGCGCCAGCAGCTTTGACGGGGTGGGCTATGGCTACACCTTC. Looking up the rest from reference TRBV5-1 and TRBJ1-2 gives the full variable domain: KAGVTQTPRYLIKTRGQQVTLSCSPISGHRSVSWYQQTPGQGLQFLFEYFSETQRNKGNFPGRFSGRQFSNSRSEMNVSTLELGDSALYLCASSFDGVGYGYTFGSGTRLTVV.

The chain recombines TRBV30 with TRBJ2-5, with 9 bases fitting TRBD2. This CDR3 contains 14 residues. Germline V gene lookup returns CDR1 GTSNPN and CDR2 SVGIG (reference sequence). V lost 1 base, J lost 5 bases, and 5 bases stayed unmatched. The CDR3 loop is CAWSGLAVVETQYF. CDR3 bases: TGTGCCTGGAGTGGACTAGCGGTTGTGGAGACCCAGTACTTC.

CDR3 nucleotide sequence: TGTGCCAGCAGCTTAGCCCTTTGGGCCAATCAGCCCCAGCATTTT. This translates into CASSLALWANQPQHF. The rearrangement joins TRBV7-2 to TRBJ1-5; D gene unclear. The CDR3 has 15 residues. V gave up 0 bases and J gave up 3 bases, with 9 bases separating them. Germline lookup yields CDR1 SGHTA and CDR2 FQGNSA.

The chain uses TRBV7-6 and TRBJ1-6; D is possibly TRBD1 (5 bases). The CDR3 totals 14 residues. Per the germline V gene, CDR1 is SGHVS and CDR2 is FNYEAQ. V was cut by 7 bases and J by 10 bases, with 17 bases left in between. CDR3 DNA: TGTGCCAGCACCGCAAGTGGGGGGGAGTCACCCCTCCACTTT. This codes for CASTASGGESPLHF.

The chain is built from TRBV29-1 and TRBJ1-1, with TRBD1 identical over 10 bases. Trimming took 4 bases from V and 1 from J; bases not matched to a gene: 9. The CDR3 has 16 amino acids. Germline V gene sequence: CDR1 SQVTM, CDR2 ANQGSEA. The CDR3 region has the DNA TGCAGCGTTGGACCACAGGGACAGGGGCAGAACACTGAAGCTTTCTTT. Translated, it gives CSVGPQGQGQNTEAFF. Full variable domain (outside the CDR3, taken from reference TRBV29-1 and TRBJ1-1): SAVISQKPSRDICQRGTSLTIQCQVDSQVTMMFWYRQQPGQSLTLIATANQGSEATYESGFVIDKFPISRPNLTFSTLTVSNMSPEDSSIYLCSVGPQGQGQNTEAFFGQGTRLTVV.

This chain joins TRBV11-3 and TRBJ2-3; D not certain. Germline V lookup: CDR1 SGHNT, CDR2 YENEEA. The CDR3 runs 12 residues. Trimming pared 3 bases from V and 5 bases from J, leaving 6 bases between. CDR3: CASSFSRDTQYF. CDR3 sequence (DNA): TGTGCCAGCAGCTTTAGTCGAGATACGCAGTATTTT.

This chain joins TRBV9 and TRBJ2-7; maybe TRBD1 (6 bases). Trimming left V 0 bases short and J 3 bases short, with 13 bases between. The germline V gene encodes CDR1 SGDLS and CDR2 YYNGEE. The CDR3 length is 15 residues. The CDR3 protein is CASSVASGVIYEQYF. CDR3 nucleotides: TGTGCCAGCAGCGTAGCTTCAGGGGTAATCTACGAGCAGTACTTC.

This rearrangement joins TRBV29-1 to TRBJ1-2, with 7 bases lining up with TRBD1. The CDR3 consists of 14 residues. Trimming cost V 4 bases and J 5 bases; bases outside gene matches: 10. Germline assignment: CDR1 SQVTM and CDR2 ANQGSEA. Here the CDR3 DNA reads TGCAGCGTTGCGCTCGTTGACAGGGAGTATGGCTACACCTTC. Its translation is CSVALVDREYGYTF. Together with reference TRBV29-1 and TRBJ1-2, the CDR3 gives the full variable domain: SAVISQKPSRDICQRGTSLTIQCQVDSQVTMMFWYRQQPGQSLTLIATANQGSEATYESGFVIDKFPISRPNLTFSTLTVSNMSPEDSSIYLCSVALVDREYGYTFGSGTRLTVV.

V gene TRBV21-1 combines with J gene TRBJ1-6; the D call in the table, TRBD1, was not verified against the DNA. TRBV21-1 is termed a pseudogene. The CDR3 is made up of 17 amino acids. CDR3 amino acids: CASSKAGIGQGESPLHF. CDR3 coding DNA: TGTGCCAGCAGCAAAGCGGGTATCGGACAGGGTGAATCACCCCTCCACTTT.

The chain's CDR3 is CASSPQPIRYTQYF. As DNA, the CDR3 is TGCGCCAGCAGCCCGCAACCTATCCGATATACGCAGTATTTT. The chain uses TRBV4-1 and TRBJ2-3; D not certain. CDR1 MGHRA and CDR2 YSYEKL come from the germline V gene. Trimming left V 4 bases short and J 7 bases short, with 15 bases between. This CDR3 has 14 residues.

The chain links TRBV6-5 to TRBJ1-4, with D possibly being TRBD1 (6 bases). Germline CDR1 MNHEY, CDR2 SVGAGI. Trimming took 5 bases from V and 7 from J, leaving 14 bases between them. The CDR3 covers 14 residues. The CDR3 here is CASSAASGVEKLFF. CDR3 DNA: TGTGCCAGCAGTGCTGCATCAGGGGTTGAAAAACTGTTTTTT.

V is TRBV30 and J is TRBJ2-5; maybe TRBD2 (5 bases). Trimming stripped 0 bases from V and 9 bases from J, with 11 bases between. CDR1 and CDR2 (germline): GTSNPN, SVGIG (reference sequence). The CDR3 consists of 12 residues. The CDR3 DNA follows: TGTGCCTGGAGTGTCTCTAGCCAGGCCCAGTACTTC. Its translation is CAWSVSSQAQYF.